A single T cell receptor (beta chain) is shown here with its context. The target antigen is unknown. The germline V gene encodes CDR1 MDHEN and CDR2 SYDVKM. This CDR3 is built from 18 residues. Trimming removed 4 bases from V and 3 bases from J; junction bases left unmatched: 9. The sample originates from a study of cytomegalovirus exposure and HLA in healthy donors. Researchers ran the PCR with 60 Vbeta and 13 Jbeta primers. TCRdb's copy holds only in-frame clones and misses some; the assay was immunoSEQ multiplex PCR. The repertoire holds 90,000 to 150,000 clones, 65% to 85% seen once, with under 0.3% in the top ten. Broader study findings: Being productive about 90% or about 30% of the time was typical of most TCR beta V segments in an earlier analysis.

This chain connects TRBV28 to TRBJ2-2, with 12 positions matching TRBD2. The clonotype originates from a man aged 50 to 60 in good health and CMV-seronegative. The sequenced sample consisted of PBMCs. CDR3 in amino acids: CASSWGTSGSADTGELFF. CDR3 nucleotide sequence: TGTGCCAGCAGTTGGGGGACTAGCGGGTCCGCAGACACCGGGGAGCTGTTTTTT.